This T cell receptor (beta chain) was recovered during a study of T cell responses to AZD1222 COVID-19 vaccine. The CDR3 loop spans 15 amino acids. The germline V gene encodes CDR1 SGHKS and CDR2 YYEKEE (reference sequence). V lost 0 bases and J lost 2, with 11 bases in between. Some clones are missing from TCRdb's copy, which holds only in-frame ones; the method was immunoSEQ multiplex PCR. The table shows 150,000 or so clones, with roughly 94% occurring only once. The receptor was isolated from an adult who received the AZD1222 COVID-19 vaccine. The input for sequencing was peripheral blood, taken 28 days after the second AZD1222 dose. The rearrangement uses TRBV5-5 and TRBJ1-2, with D perhaps TRBD1 (5 bases). CDR3 coding DNA: TGTGCCAGCAGCTTGGAGTTCGGGGCGAACTATGGCTACACCTTC. It specifies CASSLEFGANYGYTF.